The 8 T cell receptor beta chains listed next were all sequenced from one sample in a study of cytomegalovirus exposure and HLA in healthy donors. This PCR relied on a set of 60 Vbeta primers and 13 Jbeta primers. Using immunoSEQ multiplex PCR, the repertoire was profiled, and TCRdb retains in-frame clones only, with some absent. Of approximately 130,000 clones listed, about 80% are singletons. The sample taken for sequencing was PBMCs. The source is a woman between 18 and 30 years old in good health and CMV-seronegative.

This CDR3 reads CASSLGPEGAPTF. The CDR3 DNA follows: TGTGCCAGCAGCTTGGGGCCGGAGGGAGCTCCCACCTTC. V is TRBV5-4 and J is TRBJ1-2; unclear D gene. The CDR3 spans 13 residues. Germline values: CDR1 SGHNT, CDR2 YYREEE (reference sequence). Trimming left V 0 bases short and J 13 bases short, with 16 bases between.

The rearrangement links TRBV11-3 to TRBJ1-1; 7 positions match TRBD1. Germline lookup yields CDR1 SGHNT and CDR2 YENEEA. The CDR3 has 16 residues. V shed 1 base, J shed 10 bases, and the junction held 15 bases outside the gene matches. The CDR3 DNA reads TGTGCCAGCAGCTTAGGTGGGACAGCTGACGTCGGCGCAGCTTTCTTT. It codes for CASSLGGTADVGAAFF. Full variable domain (remainder filled in from reference TRBV11-3 and TRBJ1-1): EAGVVQSPRYKIIEKKQPVAFWCNPISGHNTLYWYLQNLGQGPELLIRYENEEAVDDSQLPKDRFSAERLKGVDSTLKIQPAELGDSAVYLCASSLGGTADVGAAFFGQGTRLTVV.

The chain combines TRBV4-1 with TRBJ2-3, with TRBD1 matching over 10 bases. Germline CDR1 reads MGHRA; CDR2 reads YSYEKL. This CDR3 region has 17 residues. J was trimmed by 7 bases and V by 5 bases; bases with no gene match: 15. This CDR3 reads CASSSRAAGTGAHTQYF. The CDR3 region has the DNA TGCGCCAGCAGCTCCCGAGCCGCCGGGACAGGGGCCCATACGCAGTATTTT.

The gene calls are TRBV7-9 and TRBJ2-1; the match to TRBD1 covers 9 bases. Germline CDR1 is SEHNR and CDR2 is FQNEAQ (reference sequence). The CDR3 has 15 amino acids. V lost 8 bases to trimming and J lost 3 bases; unmatched junction nucleotides: 8. The CDR3 reads CASRRGDRDYNEQFF. The CDR3 nucleotides are TGTGCCAGCCGTAGAGGGGACAGGGACTACAATGAGCAGTTCTTC.

For the CDR3, the DNA is TGTGCCAGCAGCTTCGGGACAGAAGTTTACAATGAGCAGTTCTTC. This codes for CASSFGTEVYNEQFF. The genes are TRBV7-6 and TRBJ2-1; 7 bases agree with TRBD1. Germline-derived CDR1 and CDR2 are SGHVS and FNYEAQ. The length of the CDR3 is 15 residues. Trimming removed 3 bases from V and 4 bases from J; junction bases left unmatched: 6.

The chain links TRBV6-1 to TRBJ1-3, with D unclear. The CDR3 loop spans 14 amino acids. Germline values: CDR1 MNHNS, CDR2 SASEGT. The V and J ends lost 7 bases and 0 bases respectively, with 10 bases between them. The CDR3 is CASTVSYSGNTIYF. Here the CDR3 DNA reads TGTGCCAGCACCGTGAGCTACTCTGGAAACACCATATATTTT.

This clone was detected only once. V is TRBV5-1 and J is TRBJ2-7; 10 bases fit TRBD2. Germline CDR1 and CDR2: SGHRS and YFSETQ. The CDR3 covers 15 residues. Trimming removed 5 bases from V and 2 bases from J; junction bases left unmatched: 7. DNA of the CDR3: TGCGCCAGCAGTTTCGGACTAGCGGAGACCTACGAGCAGTACTTC. Its protein product is CASSFGLAETYEQYF. The entire variable domain, with the rest obtained from reference TRBV5-1 and TRBJ2-7, is as follows: KAGVTQTPRYLIKTRGQQVTLSCSPISGHRSVSWYQQTPGQGLQFLFEYFSETQRNKGNFPGRFSGRQFSNSRSEMNVSTLELGDSALYLCASSFGLAETYEQYFGPGTRLTVT.

This clone was observed a handful of times. CDR3 amino acids: CASSPPGDGEKLFF. CDR3 DNA: TGTGCCAGCAGTCCCCCCGGGGATGGTGAAAAACTGTTTTTT. This chain connects TRBV6-6 to TRBJ1-4, with D unclear. Germline V gives CDR1 MNHNY, CDR2 SVGAGI (reference sequence). The CDR3 has 14 residues. V lost 5 bases and J 7 bases, leaving 14 bases between the germline ends.